This note documents a single T cell receptor (beta chain) sequence. This entry comes from a study of siplizumab effects on memory and regulatory T cells. Repertoires were generated with immunoSEQ multiplex PCR, while TCRdb's copy carries only in-frame clones and drops some. The repertoire holds some 100,000 clones, with about 92% as singletons. Trimming took 8 bases from V and 2 from J, leaving 9 bases between them. From germline, CDR1 is SNHLY and CDR2 FYNNEI. The CDR3 is made up of 12 amino acids. V usage is TRBV2 and J usage is TRBJ2-5; D possibly corresponds to TRBD1 (6 bases). This clonotype was sampled from a human donor in good health. Sequencing input: Tregs sorted from blood. CDR3: CASHQGQETQYF. CDR3 DNA sequence: TGTGCCAGCCATCAGGGGCAAGAGACCCAGTACTTC.